This T cell receptor beta chain was observed in a study of blood T cells in healthy people across ages. V lost 10 bases to trimming and J lost 5 bases; unmatched junction nucleotides: 4. This CDR3 spans 13 amino acids. CDR1 and CDR2 (germline): MNHEY, SVGAGI. Using a J-beta primer mix together with a sample-barcoded 5' primer, a second PCR was run for roughly 7 to 11 cycles. TCRdb redid the calling of the 5' RACE reads with MiXCR, one entry per CDR3 protein. Of about 630,000 distinct CDR3 sequences listed, over 20% were seen once; the top ten hold roughly 3.4%. The people who gave samples were healthy Caucasians from Russia, aged roughly 6 to 90.

The chain links TRBV6-5 to TRBJ2-2; 10 nucleotides align to TRBD2. This receptor was obtained from a man aged 70-80 years in good health. Sequencing was carried out using blood. The CDR3 region is CATGLAVTGELFF. The CDR3 nucleotides are TGTGCCACAGGACTAGCGGTAACCGGGGAGCTGTTTTTT.